A selection of T cell receptor beta chains follows, all from one sample in a study of blood T cell repertoires in COVID-19. Repertoires were generated with immunoSEQ multiplex PCR, while TCRdb's copy carries only in-frame clones and drops some. The profile shows about 380,000 clones, 90% of them singletons. The source material was peripheral blood. The receptors stem from a man between 18 and 29 years old with active or convalescent COVID-19. The CDR3 runs from the conserved cysteine through the conserved F or W. A D gene is named only where the DNA matches it firmly. Size is stated for part of the rows, as once, few or many counts, or as a class when the clone is expanded.

TRBD1	NA	TRBV5-1	TRBJ2-1	CASSFLGQGSGNEQFF	TGCGCCAGCAGCTTCCTAGGACAGGGGAGTGGCAATGAGCAGTTCTTC
NA	NA	TRBV15	TRBJ1-1	CATSRDSSAEAFF	TGTGCCACCAGCAGAGACTCGAGCGCTGAAGCTTTCTTT
NA	NA	TRBV27	TRBJ2-1	CASSPFGSRGQFF	TGTGCCAGCAGCCCCTTTGGGAGTAGAGGGCAGTTCTTC
TRBD2	NA	TRBV19	TRBJ2-1	CASSIVRLAFDEQFF	TGTGCCAGTAGTATAGTGAGACTAGCCTTCGATGAGCAGTTCTTC
TRBD2	once	TRBV20-1	TRBJ2-3	CSASKAGAVRTDTQYF	TGCAGTGCTAGTAAAGCGGGGGCCGTACGCACAGATACGCAGTATTTT
NA	NA	TRBV4-3	TRBJ2-1	CASSRSWQSTGNEQFF	TGCGCCAGCAGCCGGTCTTGGCAGTCTACGGGGAATGAGCAGTTCTTC
TRBD2	NA	TRBV6-5	TRBJ2-1	CASSYSSGGYNEQFF	TGTGCCAGCAGTTACAGTAGCGGGGGATACAATGAGCAGTTCTTC
TRBD1	NA	TRBV12-3/TRBV12-4	TRBJ1-1	CASSPQGGTEAFF	TGTGCCAGCAGTCCCCAGGGGGGCACTGAAGCTTTCTTT
NA	NA	TRBV12-3/TRBV12-4	TRBJ1-2	CASRLTANYGYTF	TGTGCCAGCAGACTGACAGCTAACTATGGCTACACCTTC
NA	few	TRBV19	TRBJ2-1	CASSILGGTYNEQFF	TGTGCCAGTAGTATTCTTGGGGGGACCTACAATGAGCAGTTCTTC
NA	NA	TRBV6-5	TRBJ2-5	CASRGVAETQYF	TGTGCCAGCAGGGGCGTGGCTGAAACCCAGTACTTC
TRBD1	NA	TRBV18	TRBJ2-1	CASSADRRYNEQFF	TGTGCCAGCTCAGCGGACAGGCGATACAATGAGCAGTTCTTC
NA	NA	TRBV19	TRBJ2-7	CASSIQSGSYEQYF	TGTGCCAGTAGTATTCAGTCAGGGTCCTACGAGCAGTACTTC
TRBD2	NA	TRBV27	TRBJ2-3	CASSPPSGRVRDTQYF	TGTGCCAGCAGCCCCCCAAGCGGGAGGGTACGAGATACGCAGTATTTT
NA	once	TRBV7-9	TRBJ1-4	CASSAGTATNEKLFF	TGTGCCAGCAGCGCCGGGACTGCAACTAATGAAAAACTGTTTTTT
NA	NA	TRBV30	TRBJ2-7	CAWSDYYEQYF	TGTGCCTGGAGTGATTACTACGAGCAGTACTTC
NA	NA	TRBV11-2	TRBJ1-5	CASSFGGREPQHF	TGTGCCAGCAGCTTCGGGGGGAGGGAGCCCCAGCATTTT
TRBD2	NA	TRBV5-6	TRBJ2-1	CASSLGTSGYNEQFF	TGTGCCAGCAGCCTAGGGACTAGCGGCTACAATGAGCAGTTCTTC